The 32 T cell receptor beta chains below were found in one sample sequenced in a study of blood T cell repertoires in COVID-19. Profiled with immunoSEQ multiplex PCR; TCRdb holds only in-frame clones, not every one. The sample yields roughly 290,000 clones, 70% to 90% seen once. The sample comprised peripheral blood. The receptors stem from a human donor with COVID-19, enrolled during active disease. The donor label of this sample is uncertain.

This clone has only one observation. The chain joins TRBV28 to TRBJ1-1; possibly TRBD1 for D (6 bases). This CDR3 is 14 amino acids long. Trimming stripped 5 bases from V and 7 bases from J, with 17 bases between. Germline CDR1 reads MDHEN; CDR2 reads SYDVKM. Here the CDR3 DNA reads TGTGCCAGCAGTCCCCACAGGGAAGGGGGTGAAGCTTTCTTT. This translates into CASSPHREGGEAFF.

This clone was seen a handful of times. The chain links TRBV9 to TRBJ1-2; TRBD1 is a possible D gene (5 bases). The germline gives CDR1 SGDLS, CDR2 YYNGEE. Trimming took 8 bases from V and 0 from J, leaving 20 bases between them. The CDR3 is 16 residues long. The CDR3: CASSAGLDWANYGYTF. CDR3 nucleotides: TGTGCCAGTTCCGCGGGGCTCGACTGGGCTAACTATGGCTACACCTTC.

The CDR3, as DNA: TGTGCCAGCAGCTCCCAAGGGGGAGTGCGCTCCTACAATGAGCAGTTCTTC. Protein product: CASSSQGGVRSYNEQFF. The rearrangement joins TRBV7-6 to TRBJ2-1; tentative D call: TRBD1 (6 bases). The length of the CDR3 is 17 residues. Germline V gene data show CDR1 as SGHVS and CDR2 as FNYEAQ. Trimming took off 4 bases at V and 0 bases at J, with 16 bases between the two ends.

The count of this clone is one. This chain joins TRBV4-1 and TRBJ1-2; 7 bases agree with TRBD1. CDR1 MGHRA and CDR2 YSYEKL come from the germline V gene. The CDR3 length is 16 residues. After removal of 1 base from V and 5 bases from J, the junction contained 10 bases not matched to a gene. CDR3 sequence (DNA): TGCGCCAGCAGCCAAGGGGAAACAGGGGATTGGTATGGCTACACCTTC. Its translation is CASSQGETGDWYGYTF.

This clone has only one observation. The V gene is TRBV6-6, the J gene TRBJ2-7; 7 nucleotides align to TRBD1. Germline CDR1 reads MNHNY; CDR2 reads SVGAGI (reference sequence). V was pared by 6 bases and J by 1 base, with 6 bases of the junction left unmatched. The CDR3 is 14 residues long. CDR3 protein: CASRPGTASYEQYF. In nucleotides, the CDR3 is TGTGCCAGCAGACCCGGGACAGCATCCTACGAGCAGTACTTC.

This chain links TRBV10-3 with TRBJ2-7; tentatively, D is TRBD1 (5 bases). The V gene's germline CDR1 is ENHRY and CDR2 SYGVKD. Trimming shortened V by 7 bases and J by 3 bases, and 13 bases separated the two germline ends. This CDR3 spans 13 amino acids. The CDR3 sequence: CAITPGSVYEQYF. CDR3 bases: TGTGCCATCACGCCAGGGTCAGTCTACGAGCAGTACTTC.

The chain carries TRBV29-1 and TRBJ2-2, with 12 positions matching TRBD2. The germline CDR1 and CDR2 sequences are SQVTM and ANQGSEA. This CDR3 contains 15 residues. V dropped 4 bases and J dropped 6; count of bases not matched to a gene: 6. The CDR3 loop is CSVAPLAGGSGELFF. CDR3 in DNA: TGCAGCGTTGCCCCGCTAGCGGGAGGGTCCGGGGAGCTGTTTTTT.

The genes are TRBV6-5 and TRBJ1-5, with D hard to call. The germline gives CDR1 MNHEY, CDR2 SVGAGI. This CDR3 region has 15 residues. V lost 6 bases and J lost 4, with 16 bases in between. DNA of the CDR3: TGTGCCAGCAGGGTTGGGCAGGCCCGAAATCAGCCCCAGCATTTT. Its translation is CASRVGQARNQPQHF.

This rearrangement joins TRBV7-7 to TRBJ2-1; the match to TRBD2 covers 7 bases. CDR3 length: 14 amino acids. The germline CDR1 and CDR2 sequences are SSHAT and FNYEAQ (reference sequence). As DNA, the CDR3 is TGTGCTAGCGGGTACATCGAGGGCCTCAATGAGCAGTTCTTC. Its protein is CASGYIEGLNEQFF.

The V call is TRBV28, the J call TRBJ2-7; D is perhaps TRBD2 (6 bases). The CDR3 length is 15 residues. From germline, CDR1 is MDHEN and CDR2 SYDVKM. Trimming left V 4 bases short and J 5 bases short, with 18 bases between. Written as DNA, the CDR3 is TGTGCCAGCAGTTCCATAGGAGGGTGGGACGACGAGCAGTACTTC. Translated: CASSSIGGWDDEQYF.

The gene calls are TRBV29-1 and TRBJ2-7; 8 bases fit TRBD2. This CDR3 region has 12 residues. Unmatched junction bases numbered 7, after V lost 8 bases and J lost 4 bases. CDR1 is SQVTM, CDR2 ANQGSEA, per germline. The CDR3 coding sequence is TGCAGCAAATTAGCGGGACCATACGAGCAGTACTTC. This encodes CSKLAGPYEQYF.

The table lists this clone with a few counts. This chain connects TRBV6-4 to TRBJ2-3, with 8 bases identical to TRBD2. V was clipped by 0 bases and J by 0 bases; unmatched bases: 2. There are 16 residues in the CDR3. Germline V lookup: CDR1 MRHNA, CDR2 SNTAGT. The CDR3 DNA reads TGTGCCAGCAGTGACTCGGCTAGCGGGAGCACAGATACGCAGTATTTT. It codes for CASSDSASGSTDTQYF.

V gene TRBV30 combines with J gene TRBJ1-5; D remains unclear. Germline assignment: CDR1 GTSNPN and CDR2 SVGIG (reference sequence). V was shortened by 2 bases and J by 0 bases, with 8 bases between the two germline ends. This CDR3 region has 14 residues. The DNA for the CDR3 is TGTGCCTGGAGTCGAGTTAATAGCAATCAGCCCCAGCATTTT. This translates into CAWSRVNSNQPQHF.

Here the CDR3 reads CASSPQGARDEQYF. Here the CDR3 DNA reads TGTGCCAGCAGCCCTCAGGGGGCGCGAGACGAGCAGTACTTC. The chain couples TRBV7-2 to TRBJ2-7, with 8 bases that match TRBD1. V lost 5 bases, J lost 5 bases, and 8 bases stayed unmatched. The CDR3 sequence is 14 residues long. Germline V CDR1 and CDR2: SGHTA, FQGNSA.

This rearrangement joins TRBV10-3 to TRBJ1-1; tentative D call: TRBD1 (6 bases). The V and J ends lost 0 bases and 0 bases respectively, with 14 bases between them. The CDR3 runs 17 residues. Germline lookup yields CDR1 ENHRY and CDR2 SYGVKD. CDR3: CAISESPPRQVNTEAFF. The CDR3 bases are TGTGCCATCAGTGAGTCGCCCCCACGACAGGTGAACACTGAAGCTTTCTTT.

This clone was picked up a small number of times. V and J are TRBV7-2 and TRBJ1-2, with 10 nucleotides matching TRBD1. CDR1 and CDR2 (germline): SGHTA, FQGNSA. J gave up 6 bases and V 4 bases, and 11 bases lay outside the gene matches. The CDR3 runs to 16 residues. CDR3 DNA: TGTGCCAGCAGCTCCGGCCCCGGGACAGGGGTCGATGGCTACACCTTC. Protein: CASSSGPGTGVDGYTF.

The V and J genes are TRBV24-1 and TRBJ2-2, with 7 bases that match TRBD1. Germline lookup yields CDR1 KGHDR and CDR2 SFDVKD. The CDR3 loop spans 13 amino acids. With V trimmed by 10 bases and J by 5 bases, 6 bases remained unmatched. CDR3 region: CATGRGLTGELFF. CDR3 DNA sequence: TGTGCCACGGGCAGGGGGTTAACCGGGGAGCTGTTTTTT.

CDR3: CASSFYITGIPRGYTF. CDR3 sequence (DNA): TGTGCCAGCAGCTTTTATATTACGGGGATCCCTCGTGGCTACACCTTC. V gene TRBV7-9 combines with J gene TRBJ1-2; D not certain. Germline CDR1 and CDR2: SEHNR and FQNEAQ (reference sequence). Trimming pared 3 bases from V and 7 bases from J, leaving 21 bases between. The CDR3 spans 16 residues. The variable domain in full, completed from reference TRBV7-9 and TRBJ1-2, reads DTGVSQNPRHKITKRGQNVTFRCDPISEHNRLYWYRQTLGQGPEFLTYFQNEAQLEKSRLLSDRFSAERPKGSFSTLEIQRTEQGDSAMYLCASSFYITGIPRGYTFGSGTRLTVV.

The chain joins TRBV3-1 (or the pseudogene TRBV3-2) to TRBJ1-2; 9 bases match TRBD1. Per the germline V gene, CDR1 is LGHDT and CDR2 is YNNKEL (reference sequence). CDR3 size: 16 residues. The trim removed 8 bases at V and 2 bases at J, leaving 12 bases unmatched. The CDR3 DNA follows: TGTGCCAGCGGATCATCCCGGGACAGGGTAAACTATGGCTACACCTTC. Amino acid sequence: CASGSSRDRVNYGYTF.

V gene TRBV20-1 combines with J gene TRBJ1-1; D not resolved. Trimming shortened V by 3 bases and J by 1 base, and 12 bases separated the two germline ends. CDR1 is DFQATT and CDR2 is SNEGSKA in the germline V gene (reference sequence). The CDR3 totals 14 residues. As DNA, the CDR3 is TGCAGTGCTAGTCGCGGCACATGGAACACTGAAGCTTTCTTT. It translates to CSASRGTWNTEAFF.

CDR3 amino acids: CASSADRGNTEAFF. Here the CDR3 DNA reads TGTGCCAGCAGCGCGGACAGGGGAAACACTGAAGCTTTCTTT. The chain joins TRBV7-3 to TRBJ1-1; 9 nucleotides align to TRBD1. The CDR3 runs to 14 residues. Losses at the gene ends were 5 bases for V and 2 bases for J; bases not matched to a gene: 3. Germline V lookup: CDR1 SGHTA, CDR2 FQGTGA.

For the CDR3, the DNA is TGTGCCAGCACTCAACAGGGGGGGGGCACAGATACGCAGTATTTT. Its translation: CASTQQGGGTDTQYF. This chain links TRBV28 with TRBJ2-3; possible D gene TRBD1, 8 bases. V was trimmed by 7 bases and J by 1 base, leaving 15 bases between them. The CDR3 runs to 15 residues. Germline lookup yields CDR1 MDHEN and CDR2 SYDVKM.

This chain joins TRBV7-2 and TRBJ2-3, with D perhaps matching TRBD2 (5 bases). Germline CDR1 reads SGHTA; CDR2 reads FQGNSA. V was pared by 3 bases and J by 10 bases, with 20 bases between. This CDR3 contains 15 residues. The CDR3 protein is CASSFGPRGQAAQYF. In DNA, the CDR3 is TGTGCCAGCAGCTTTGGACCCAGAGGGCAAGCGGCGCAGTATTTT.

V and J are TRBV5-1 and TRBJ2-2; D remains unclear. The length of the CDR3 is 15 residues. V was pared by 0 bases and J by 6 bases, with 12 bases between. The germline gives CDR1 SGHRS, CDR2 YFSETQ. CDR3 nucleotides: TGCGCCAGCAGCTTGGAGTCTAGATCGTCCGGGGAGCTGTTTTTT. Protein product: CASSLESRSSGELFF.

The V call is TRBV24-1, the J call TRBJ2-1; 9 bases fit TRBD2. In germline, CDR1 is KGHDR, CDR2 SFDVKD. V dropped 3 bases and J dropped 5; count of bases not matched to a gene: 4. The CDR3 is 15 amino acids. This CDR3 reads CATSDPSGAHNEQFF. In nucleotides, the CDR3 is TGTGCCACCAGTGATCCTAGCGGGGCTCACAATGAGCAGTTCTTC.

V usage is TRBV30 and J usage is TRBJ1-2, with D perhaps TRBD1 (6 bases). The germline V gene encodes CDR1 GTSNPN and CDR2 SVGIG (reference sequence). This CDR3 is built from 13 residues. Trimming took 2 bases from V and 4 from J, leaving 11 bases between them. This CDR3 is CAWSRGAGYGYTF. As DNA, the CDR3 is TGTGCCTGGAGTCGGGGGGCCGGCTATGGCTACACCTTC. Drawing the rest from reference TRBV30 and TRBJ1-2, the complete variable domain is SQTIHQWPATLVQPVGSPLSLECTVEGTSNPNLYWYRQAAGRGLQLLFYSVGIGQISSEVPQNLSASRPQDRQFILSSKKLLLSDSGFYLCAWSRGAGYGYTFGSGTRLTVV.

This clone was recorded only once. This chain uses TRBV30 with TRBJ2-7; TRBD1 aligns across 8 bases. The CDR3 consists of 13 residues. Germline V lookup: CDR1 GTSNPN, CDR2 SVGIG (reference sequence). Germline trimming cut 3 bases from V and 3 bases from J; bases unmatched to any gene: 4. DNA of the CDR3: TGTGCCTGGAGAAGACAGGGGAGCTACGAGCAGTACTTC. As protein: CAWRRQGSYEQYF.

This sequence joins TRBV6-4 and TRBJ1-6; possibly TRBD1 for D (5 bases). The CDR3 length is 10 residues. CDR1 is MRHNA, CDR2 SNTAGT, per germline. V was clipped by 7 bases and J by 14 bases, with 9 bases between them. The CDR3 sequence: CASNPGTLHF. In DNA, the CDR3 is TGTGCCAGCAACCCAGGGACCCTCCACTTT.

The rearrangement uses TRBV7-8 and TRBJ1-6; D is undetermined. Germline loops: CDR1 SGHVS, CDR2 FQNEAQ. Trimming stripped 1 base from V and 1 base from J, with 14 bases between. CDR3 length: 18 amino acids. CDR3 in DNA: TGTGCCAGCAGCTTAGTCCCGCGGCCCATATCCTATAATTCACCCCTCCACTTT. It specifies CASSLVPRPISYNSPLHF.

J is TRBJ2-1 and V is TRBV7-8; TRBD2 matches at 7 bases. Germline lookup yields CDR1 SGHVS and CDR2 FQNEAQ. With 8 bases clipped from V and 5 bases from J, the junction kept 9 bases outside the gene matches. The CDR3 extends over 14 amino acids. The CDR3 spells CASGAAGVDNEQFF. The DNA of the CDR3 is TGTGCCAGCGGGGCGGCGGGAGTGGACAATGAGCAGTTCTTC.

This sequence joins TRBV28 and TRBJ1-1; tentative D call: TRBD1 (6 bases). The V gene's germline CDR1 is MDHEN and CDR2 SYDVKM. V was trimmed by 6 bases and J by 4 bases, leaving 24 bases between them. The CDR3 is 17 residues long. CDR3 in amino acids: CASRTPVAGVWGTEAFF. The DNA of the CDR3 is TGTGCCAGCAGGACCCCGGTGGCAGGGGTATGGGGCACTGAAGCTTTCTTT.

The J gene is TRBJ2-3, the V gene TRBV28; 10 bases are shared with TRBD2. The CDR3 consists of 13 residues. V lost 7 bases, J lost 7 bases, and 5 bases stayed unmatched. Germline CDR1 and CDR2: MDHEN and SYDVKM. For the CDR3, the DNA is TGTGCCAGCATACTAGCGGGGTCCAATACGCAGTATTTT. Its translation: CASILAGSNTQYF.